The sequence of this T cell receptor beta chain was determined in a study of blood T cell repertoires in COVID-19. Sequencing was performed with immunoSEQ multiplex PCR; in TCRdb, only in-frame clones are kept and a portion is missing. The sample includes some 200,000 clones, around nine tenths of them seen just once. Germline V CDR1 and CDR2: SGHRS, YFSETQ. The CDR3 has 15 amino acids. Trimming cost V 3 bases and J 5 bases; bases outside gene matches: 11. This clonotype was sampled from a man between 65 and 79 years old with acute or convalescent COVID-19. V usage is TRBV5-1 and J usage is TRBJ2-7; 7 bases fit TRBD1. Sequenced: peripheral blood. CDR3 sequence: CASSSQGVGLDEQYF. In DNA, the CDR3 is TGCGCCAGCAGCTCGCAGGGGGTAGGGTTAGACGAGCAGTACTTC.